These 21 T cell receptor beta chains share one sample of origin, sequenced in a study of cytomegalovirus exposure and HLA in healthy donors. Profiled with immunoSEQ multiplex PCR; TCRdb holds only in-frame clones, not every one. The data show roughly 300,000 clones, with about nine tenths seen just once and roughly 1.2% held by the top ten. Sequencing used PBMCs. The receptors derive from a woman aged 25-40 years in good health and CMV-seropositive.

The chain links TRBV7-8 to TRBJ2-1, with D possibly matching TRBD2 (6 bases). V lost 7 bases to trimming and J lost 1 base, with 20 bases between them. Germline V gives CDR1 SGHVS, CDR2 FQNEAQ. This CDR3 is built from 17 residues. This CDR3 reads CASIKGMGLESYNEQFF. DNA for the CDR3: TGTGCCAGCATCAAAGGGATGGGACTTGAGTCCTACAATGAGCAGTTCTTC.

This chain joins TRBV7-9 and TRBJ2-2, with D maybe TRBD1 (5 bases). From germline, CDR1 is SEHNR and CDR2 FQNEAQ (reference sequence). V was pared by 5 bases and J by 7 bases, with 14 bases between. CDR3 length: 14 amino acids. CDR3 DNA: TGTGCCAGCAGCCCCTATCGCCAGGGCGGGGAGCTGTTTTTT. It yields the protein CASSPYRQGGELFF. Using reference TRBV7-9 and TRBJ2-2 for the parts outside the CDR3, the full variable domain is DTGVSQNPRHKITKRGQNVTFRCDPISEHNRLYWYRQTLGQGPEFLTYFQNEAQLEKSRLLSDRFSAERPKGSFSTLEIQRTEQGDSAMYLCASSPYRQGGELFFGEGSRLTVL.

J is TRBJ2-4 and V is TRBV28; D uncertain. Deletions cut 5 bases from V and 0 bases from J, with 8 bases between. The CDR3 length is 14 residues. Per the germline V gene, CDR1 is MDHEN and CDR2 is SYDVKM. The chain's CDR3 is CASSAHLAKNIQYF. For the CDR3, the DNA is TGTGCCAGCAGTGCCCATCTAGCCAAAAACATTCAGTACTTC.

V and J are TRBV4-3 and TRBJ2-7; the match to TRBD1 covers 7 bases. Losses at the gene ends were 1 base for V and 3 bases for J; bases not matched to a gene: 6. The germline gives CDR1 LGHNA, CDR2 YSLEER. This CDR3 contains 15 residues. This chain's CDR3 is CASSQGLSGGYEQYF. The CDR3 DNA reads TGCGCCAGCAGCCAAGGTTTGTCAGGGGGCTACGAGCAGTACTTC.

In DNA form, the CDR3 reads TGTGCCAGCAGTTTACCCGGGACAGGGCAAGAGCAGTACTTC. This gives the protein CASSLPGTGQEQYF. This chain uses TRBV28 with TRBJ2-7, with 9 nucleotides matching TRBD1. The CDR3 has 14 residues. Looked up from germline, CDR1 is MDHEN and CDR2 is SYDVKM. Trimming cost V 2 bases and J 7 bases; bases outside gene matches: 6.

The chain carries TRBV5-6 and TRBJ2-7, with D hard to call. V lost 3 bases and J 3 bases, leaving 16 bases between the germline ends. CDR1 SGHDT and CDR2 YYEEEE come from the germline V gene. The CDR3 sequence is 15 residues long. The CDR3 sequence is CASSSIESWNYEQYF. For the CDR3, the DNA is TGTGCCAGCAGCTCGATAGAAAGCTGGAACTACGAGCAGTACTTC.

The rearrangement joins TRBV15 to TRBJ2-2; no clear D gene. V dropped 1 base and J dropped 4 bases, with 7 bases sitting between them. Germline V gives CDR1 LNHNV, CDR2 YYDKDF (reference sequence). The CDR3 covers 14 residues. The CDR3 is CATSRVRATGELFF. Written as DNA, the CDR3 is TGTGCCACCAGCAGAGTTCGAGCCACCGGGGAGCTGTTTTTT.

The rearrangement links TRBV29-1 to TRBJ2-1; 8 nucleotides align to TRBD2. This CDR3 has 13 residues. Germline V gene sequence: CDR1 SQVTM, CDR2 ANQGSEA. J was trimmed by 4 bases and V by 7 bases; bases with no gene match: 6. In DNA, the CDR3 is TGCAGCGCCCCGGGGGGGGTTTACAATGAGCAGTTCTTC. This gives the protein CSAPGGVYNEQFF.

The chain employs TRBV11-2 and TRBJ2-2; TRBD2 is a possible D gene (6 bases). The CDR3 sequence is 14 residues long. Trimming left V 5 bases short and J 2 bases short, with 9 bases between. Germline CDR1 is SGHAT and CDR2 is FQNNGV. The CDR3 reads CASSRDLNTGELFF. The CDR3 DNA reads as TGTGCCAGCAGCCGGGACTTAAACACCGGGGAGCTGTTTTTT.

This chain uses TRBV27 with TRBJ2-3; D not certain. CDR3 length: 11 residues. Germline CDR1 reads MNHEY; CDR2 reads SMNVEV (reference sequence). Trimming cost V 7 bases and J 6 bases, with 8 bases left between them. The CDR3 reads CASIGGDTQYF. CDR3 DNA: TGTGCCAGCATAGGCGGTGATACGCAGTATTTT.

Note on this clone: The same CDR3 also results from other DNA sequences found in this sample. The chain has TRBV9 and TRBJ2-5; D is possibly TRBD2 (5 bases). Germline V gives CDR1 SGDLS, CDR2 YYNGEE. V gave up 0 bases and J gave up 2 bases, with 8 bases separating them. The CDR3 is 14 amino acids. CDR3: CASSVGPGQETQYF. The CDR3 bases are TGTGCCAGCAGCGTAGGTCCGGGACAAGAGACCCAGTACTTC.

This clone was detected a few times. The V gene is TRBV13, the J gene TRBJ2-7; no clear D gene. There are 12 residues in the CDR3. Trimming pared 2 bases from V and 0 bases from J, leaving 2 bases between. From germline, CDR1 is PRHDT and CDR2 FYEKMQ (reference sequence). CDR3 nucleotides: TGTGCCAGCAGCTTAACCTCCTACGAGCAGTACTTC. Translation: CASSLTSYEQYF. Complete variable domain (other parts from reference TRBV13 and TRBJ2-7): AAGVIQSPRHLIKEKRETATLKCYPIPRHDTVYWYQQGPGQDPQFLISFYEKMQSDKGSIPDRFSAQQFSDYHSELNMSSLELGDSALYFCASSLTSYEQYFGPGTRLTVT.

This chain uses TRBV5-4 with TRBJ2-5; the match to TRBD2 covers 12 bases. This CDR3 has 15 residues. V gave up 4 bases and J gave up 4 bases; unmatched junction bases: 5. Germline V lookup: CDR1 SGHNT, CDR2 YYREEE (reference sequence). Written as DNA, the CDR3 is TGTGCCAGCAGCCTAGCGGGGGGGCCCTTAGAGACCCAGTACTTC. Protein: CASSLAGGPLETQYF.

The chain carries TRBV9 and TRBJ1-3, with unresolved D. CDR1 and CDR2 from the germline V gene are SGDLS and YYNGEE. The CDR3 is 13 amino acids. With 5 bases removed from V and 2 bases from J, the gap between germline ends came to 8 bases. The CDR3 DNA follows: TGTGCCAGCAGTTCACCGGCTGGAAACACCATATATTTT. Its protein is CASSSPAGNTIYF.

The genes are TRBV11-3 and TRBJ2-7; D is possibly TRBD1 (6 bases). The CDR3 extends over 18 amino acids. V was shortened by 4 bases and J by 3 bases, with 25 bases between the two germline ends. CDR1 and CDR2 (germline): SGHNT, YENEEA. The CDR3 DNA reads TGTGCCAGCAGCTCTAGAGGGAAAACAGGGAAGGCGGTCTACGAGCAGTACTTC. It is translated as CASSSRGKTGKAVYEQYF. Variable domain in full (rest from reference TRBV11-3 and TRBJ2-7): EAGVVQSPRYKIIEKKQPVAFWCNPISGHNTLYWYLQNLGQGPELLIRYENEEAVDDSQLPKDRFSAERLKGVDSTLKIQPAELGDSAVYLCASSSRGKTGKAVYEQYFGPGTRLTVT.

This clone was seen more than once but under ten times. The chain recombines TRBV15 with TRBJ2-1, with TRBD1 as a possible D gene (6 bases). This CDR3 is built from 15 residues. V lost 1 base and J 7 bases, leaving 14 bases between the germline ends. Looked up from germline, CDR1 is LNHNV and CDR2 is YYDKDF (reference sequence). This CDR3 is CATSRATGVVNEQFF. CDR3 nucleotides: TGTGCCACCAGCAGAGCGACAGGAGTGGTTAATGAGCAGTTCTTC.

Turning to this clone: An end of the junction does not agree with germline; a read error may underlie this. The J gene is TRBJ2-7, the V gene TRBV5-4, with 10 bases lining up with TRBD2. The CDR3 contains 15 residues. In germline, CDR1 is SGHNT, CDR2 YYREEE (reference sequence). Here the CDR3 reads CASSVLAGGSSEQYF. As DNA, the CDR3 is TGTGCCAGCAGCGTATTAGCGGGAGGTTCCTCCGAGCAGTACTTC.

The chain has TRBV6-5 and TRBJ2-7; tentatively, D is TRBD2 (6 bases). CDR1 and CDR2 (germline): MNHEY, SVGAGI. Trimming left V 6 bases short and J 0 bases short, with 9 bases between. The CDR3 is made up of 13 amino acids. The CDR3 loop reads CASSDGGSYEQYF. The CDR3 bases are TGTGCCAGCAGCGACGGGGGCTCCTACGAGCAGTACTTC.

The V call is TRBV9, the J call TRBJ2-5, with D tentatively TRBD2 (5 bases). The CDR3 consists of 16 residues. Germline CDR1 reads SGDLS; CDR2 reads YYNGEE. With 2 bases removed from V and 0 bases from J, the gap between germline ends came to 14 bases. The CDR3 here is CASSVIRLDYQETQYF. CDR3 sequence (DNA): TGTGCCAGCAGCGTTATAAGACTGGACTACCAAGAGACCCAGTACTTC.

V usage is TRBV13 and J usage is TRBJ1-2, with 7 nucleotides matching TRBD1. V lost 0 bases, J lost 5 bases, and 15 bases stayed unmatched. The germline V gene encodes CDR1 PRHDT and CDR2 FYEKMQ (reference sequence). The CDR3 extends over 18 amino acids. The CDR3 protein is CASSLGRPSSTGFYGYTF. In DNA, the CDR3 is TGTGCCAGCAGCTTAGGCCGGCCGTCCTCGACAGGGTTTTATGGCTACACCTTC. Together with reference TRBV13 and TRBJ1-2, the CDR3 gives the full variable domain: AAGVIQSPRHLIKEKRETATLKCYPIPRHDTVYWYQQGPGQDPQFLISFYEKMQSDKGSIPDRFSAQQFSDYHSELNMSSLELGDSALYFCASSLGRPSSTGFYGYTFGSGTRLTVV.

The table lists this clone with a few counts. V and J are TRBV14 and TRBJ2-7; the match to TRBD1 covers 7 bases. From germline, CDR1 is SGHDN and CDR2 FVKESK. The ends lost 1 base at V and 1 base at J; junction bases unmatched: 4. This CDR3 contains 15 residues. The CDR3 is CASSQVGTDSYEQYF. CDR3 bases: TGTGCCAGCAGCCAAGTCGGGACAGATTCCTACGAGCAGTACTTC. Full variable domain (rest looked up from reference TRBV14 and TRBJ2-7): EAGVTQFPSHSVIEKGQTVTLRCDPISGHDNLYWYRRVMGKEIKFLLHFVKESKQDESGMPNNRFLAERTGGTYSTLKVQPAELEDSGVYFCASSQVGTDSYEQYFGPGTRLTVT.